This is a list of T cell receptor beta chains from one sample in a study of coeliac disease. Assay: immunoSEQ multiplex PCR; the TCRdb copy retains only in-frame clones and omits some. The data contain about 6,500 clones, 55% to 65% of them singletons. The sequenced sample consisted of lymphocytes from the gut lamina propria. The receptor source for this set is a man between 60 and 75 years old with celiac disease on a gluten-free diet. Both conserved end residues are part of each CDR3. Each record gives: clone size, CDR3 length, V gene, J gene, D gene, CDR3 protein, CDR3 DNA. A D gene is named only where the DNA matches it firmly. Clone size is shown for a subset of rows, as once, few, many or a class of expanded clone.

clone_size: .
cdr3_length: 14
v_call: TRBV7-9
j_call: TRBJ2-4
d_call: .
cdr3_aa: CASSLAWGGNIQYF
cdr3_nt: TGTGCCAGCAGCTTAGCGTGGGGCGGAAACATTCAGTACTTC

clone_size: .
cdr3_length: 13
v_call: TRBV15
j_call: TRBJ1-1
d_call: TRBD1
cdr3_aa: CATTSAGGLQAFF
cdr3_nt: TGTGCCACGACCTCCGCAGGGGGCTTGCAAGCTTTCTTT

clone_size: .
cdr3_length: 14
v_call: TRBV7-7
j_call: TRBJ2-7
d_call: TRBD1
cdr3_aa: CASSLGQGLGEQYF
cdr3_nt: TGTGCTAGCAGCTTGGGACAGGGTTTGGGCGAGCAGTACTTC

clone_size: .
cdr3_length: 17
v_call: TRBV2
j_call: TRBJ1-5
d_call: .
cdr3_aa: CASSLTGRPGGNQPQHF
cdr3_nt: TGTGCCAGCTCTCTAACCGGCAGGCCGGGGGGCAATCAGCCCCAGCATTTT

clone_size: .
cdr3_length: 14
v_call: TRBV4-2
j_call: TRBJ2-5
d_call: TRBD1
cdr3_aa: CASSQGGQEETQYF
cdr3_nt: TGTGCCAGCAGCCAAGGAGGACAGGAAGAGACCCAGTACTTC

clone_size: .
cdr3_length: 13
v_call: TRBV15
j_call: TRBJ1-2
d_call: TRBD1
cdr3_aa: CATSTGQRLGYTF
cdr3_nt: TGTGCCACCAGCACGGGACAGAGGCTTGGCTACACCTTC

clone_size: .
cdr3_length: 15
v_call: TRBV7-3
j_call: TRBJ2-5
d_call: TRBD2
cdr3_aa: CASSLSGGVRETQYF
cdr3_nt: TGTGCCAGCAGCTTAAGCGGGGGGGTGAGAGAGACCCAGTACTTC

clone_size: medium-sized
cdr3_length: 15
v_call: TRBV28
j_call: TRBJ2-7
d_call: TRBD1
cdr3_aa: CASSIRTGFLYEQYF
cdr3_nt: TGTGCCAGCAGTATTAGGACAGGGTTTCTCTACGAGCAGTACTTC

clone_size: .
cdr3_length: 16
v_call: TRBV6-1
j_call: TRBJ2-3
d_call: TRBD2
cdr3_aa: CASSGRLSGAGDTQYF
cdr3_nt: TGTGCCAGCAGTGGGCGTCTTAGCGGGGCCGGTGATACGCAGTATTTT

clone_size: .
cdr3_length: 17
v_call: TRBV5-4
j_call: TRBJ1-3
d_call: TRBD1
cdr3_aa: CASSLIRDRLSGNTIYF
cdr3_nt: TGTGCCAGCAGCTTGATCCGGGACAGGCTCTCTGGAAACACCATATATTTT

clone_size: .
cdr3_length: 15
v_call: TRBV19
j_call: TRBJ2-1
d_call: .
cdr3_aa: CASNRGGIKDNEQFF
cdr3_nt: TGTGCCAGTAACAGGGGGGGGATTAAGGACAATGAGCAGTTCTTC

clone_size: .
cdr3_length: 12
v_call: TRBV5-6
j_call: TRBJ1-2
d_call: .
cdr3_aa: CASSSGRSGYTF
cdr3_nt: TGTGCCAGCAGCTCAGGGCGTTCCGGCTACACCTTC

clone_size: few
cdr3_length: 12
v_call: TRBV5-1
j_call: TRBJ1-2
d_call: .
cdr3_aa: CASSNNSPGYTF
cdr3_nt: TGCGCCAGCAGCAACAACAGCCCTGGCTACACCTTC

clone_size: .
cdr3_length: 8
v_call: TRBV2
j_call: TRBJ1-1
d_call: .
cdr3_aa: CAAGEAFF
cdr3_nt: TGTGCCGCGGGAGAAGCTTTCTTT

clone_size: .
cdr3_length: 16
v_call: TRBV5-5
j_call: TRBJ1-2
d_call: TRBD1
cdr3_aa: CASSRDPGQAPYGYTF
cdr3_nt: TGTGCCAGCAGCCGGGACCCTGGACAGGCCCCCTATGGCTACACCTTC

clone_size: .
cdr3_length: 17
v_call: TRBV9
j_call: TRBJ2-7
d_call: .
cdr3_aa: CASSPSGGSTITYEQYF
cdr3_nt: TGTGCCAGCAGCCCTTCTGGGGGGAGCACTATAACCTACGAGCAGTACTTC

clone_size: .
cdr3_length: 12
v_call: TRBV6-1
j_call: TRBJ2-5
d_call: .
cdr3_aa: CASNGGTQTQYF
cdr3_nt: TGTGCCAGCAATGGGGGGACGCAGACCCAGTACTTC

clone_size: .
cdr3_length: 16
v_call: TRBV5-1
j_call: TRBJ2-1
d_call: TRBD2
cdr3_aa: CASSLVAGGSYNEQFF
cdr3_nt: TGCGCCAGCAGCTTGGTAGCCGGGGGGTCCTACAATGAGCAGTTCTTC

clone_size: .
cdr3_length: 15
v_call: TRBV5-5
j_call: TRBJ1-1
d_call: TRBD1
cdr3_aa: CASSLRDRGNTEAFF
cdr3_nt: TGTGCCAGCAGCCTCCGGGACAGGGGGAACACTGAAGCTTTCTTT

clone_size: medium-sized
cdr3_length: 13
v_call: TRBV9
j_call: TRBJ1-6
d_call: .
cdr3_aa: CASSMGGYSPLHF
cdr3_nt: TGTGCCAGCAGCATGGGGGGGTACTCACCCCTCCACTTT

clone_size: .
cdr3_length: 16
v_call: TRBV2
j_call: TRBJ2-7
d_call: TRBD1
cdr3_aa: CASIPPMWDRTYEQYF
cdr3_nt: TGTGCCAGCATTCCCCCGATGTGGGACAGGACCTACGAGCAGTACTTC

clone_size: .
cdr3_length: 15
v_call: TRBV5-1
j_call: TRBJ1-2
d_call: TRBD1
cdr3_aa: CASSGNRGAADGYTF
cdr3_nt: TGCGCCAGCAGCGGAAACAGGGGAGCCGCTGATGGCTACACCTTC

clone_size: .
cdr3_length: 13
v_call: TRBV18
j_call: TRBJ1-5
d_call: .
cdr3_aa: CASSPGRNQPQHF
cdr3_nt: TGTGCCAGCTCACCAGGGAGGAACCAGCCCCAGCATTTT

clone_size: .
cdr3_length: 17
v_call: TRBV28
j_call: TRBJ1-4
d_call: TRBD1
cdr3_aa: CASSPLSSTGGSEKLFF
cdr3_nt: TGTGCCAGCAGTCCCCTTTCATCCACAGGGGGCAGTGAAAAACTGTTTTTT

clone_size: .
cdr3_length: 12
v_call: TRBV7-8
j_call: TRBJ2-3
d_call: .
cdr3_aa: CASSFMTDTQYF
cdr3_nt: TGTGCCAGCAGCTTTATGACAGATACGCAGTATTTT

clone_size: .
cdr3_length: 14
v_call: TRBV7-6
j_call: TRBJ2-1
d_call: TRBD2
cdr3_aa: CASHTSGGGHEQFF
cdr3_nt: TGTGCCAGCCACACTAGCGGGGGTGGGCATGAGCAGTTCTTC

clone_size: .
cdr3_length: 9
v_call: TRBV5-1
j_call: TRBJ2-7
d_call: .
cdr3_aa: CASSLAGYF
cdr3_nt: TGCGCCAGCAGCTTGGCGGGGTACTTC

clone_size: .
cdr3_length: 13
v_call: TRBV19
j_call: TRBJ1-5
d_call: .
cdr3_aa: CATSSGGNQPQHF
cdr3_nt: TGTGCCACCTCGTCGGGGGGCAATCAGCCCCAGCATTTT

clone_size: .
cdr3_length: 14
v_call: TRBV5-1
j_call: TRBJ2-7
d_call: TRBD1
cdr3_aa: CASHAGTGAYEQYF
cdr3_nt: TGCGCCAGCCATGCTGGGACAGGAGCCTACGAGCAGTACTTC

clone_size: .
cdr3_length: 15
v_call: TRBV2
j_call: TRBJ1-5
d_call: TRBD1
cdr3_aa: CASSVGTGRNQPQHF
cdr3_nt: TGTGCCAGCAGCGTTGGGACAGGGCGAAATCAGCCCCAGCATTTT

clone_size: .
cdr3_length: 16
v_call: TRBV21-1
j_call: TRBJ1-1
d_call: .
cdr3_aa: CASSKGLTGLDTEAFF
cdr3_nt: TGTGCCAGCAGCAAAGGCCTCACAGGGTTGGACACTGAAGCTTTCTTT

clone_size: .
cdr3_length: 14
v_call: TRBV6-6
j_call: TRBJ1-4
d_call: .
cdr3_aa: CASTPQAPNEKLFF
cdr3_nt: TGTGCCAGCACCCCCCAGGCCCCTAATGAAAAACTGTTTTTT

clone_size: .
cdr3_length: 15
v_call: TRBV7-8
j_call: TRBJ2-5
d_call: TRBD1
cdr3_aa: CASNQKDRGRETQYF
cdr3_nt: TGTGCCAGCAACCAAAAGGACAGGGGGAGAGAGACCCAGTACTTC